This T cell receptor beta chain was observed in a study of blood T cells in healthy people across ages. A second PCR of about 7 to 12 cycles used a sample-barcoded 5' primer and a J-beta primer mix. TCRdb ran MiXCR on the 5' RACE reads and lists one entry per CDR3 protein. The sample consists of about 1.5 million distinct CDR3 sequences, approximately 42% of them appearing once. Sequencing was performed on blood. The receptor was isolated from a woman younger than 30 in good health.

The CDR3 loop reads CASSAIRGNEQYF. CDR3 nucleotide sequence: TGTGCCAGCAGCGCCATCAGGGGGAATGAGCAGTACTTC. The chain has TRBV3-1 and TRBJ2-7; 7 nucleotides line up with TRBD1. V was clipped by 5 bases and J by 7 bases; unmatched bases: 8. CDR3 size: 13 residues. The germline V gene encodes CDR1 LGHDT and CDR2 YNNKEL (reference sequence).